The rows below give T cell receptor beta chains drawn from one sample of a study of T cell responses to AZD1222 COVID-19 vaccine. Repertoires were generated with immunoSEQ multiplex PCR, while TCRdb's copy carries only in-frame clones and drops some. The profile covers 100,000 or so clones, with over 75% appearing a single time and roughly 5% taken by the ten largest. Sample: peripheral blood, taken 28 days after the second AZD1222 dose. These receptors originate from an adult who received the AZD1222 COVID-19 vaccine. CDR3s include the opening cysteine and the closing phenylalanine or tryptophan. D genes are given only for firm matches. Part of the rows lack a size; the others show once, few, many or a class for expanded clones.

>TRBV5-1|TRBJ1-2|.|.
TGCGCCAGCAGCTATCACAGGTCCAATGGCTACACCTTC
CASSYHRSNGYTF
>TRBV3-1/TRBV3-2|TRBJ1-5|.|.
TGTGCCAGCAGCCAGGGCGTAGGCATTAATCAGCCCCAGCATTTT
CASSQGVGINQPQHF
>TRBV7-6|TRBJ2-3|.|.
TGTGCCAGCAGCACAAACAGGGTTGGTACAGATACGCAGTATTTT
CASSTNRVGTDTQYF
>TRBV5-1|TRBJ1-1|.|once
TGCGCCAGCAGCTTGGGTTCCGGGAACACTGAAGCTTTCTTT
CASSLGSGNTEAFF
>TRBV7-6|TRBJ2-6|.|.
TGTGCCAGCAGCCCAGCTAAGGGAAGGGCCAACGTCCTGACTTTC
CASSPAKGRANVLTF
>TRBV6-2/TRBV6-3|TRBJ1-5|.|.
TGTGCCAGCAGTGCAGGGGCTAGCAATCAGCCCCAGCATTTT
CASSAGASNQPQHF
>TRBV30|TRBJ1-5|.|once
TGTGCCTGGAGTAAGGAGGGGGATCAGCCCCAGCATTTT
CAWSKEGDQPQHF
>TRBV11-3|TRBJ2-3|TRBD1|.
TGTGCCAGCAGCTTGGCAGGGACAGCCGGCGGAGATACGCAGTATTTT
CASSLAGTAGGDTQYF
>TRBV10-3|TRBJ2-1|.|.
TGTGCCACGGAAGGACTGGTCGGGGGTGAGCAGTTCTTC
CATEGLVGGEQFF
>TRBV29-1|TRBJ2-7|.|.
TGCAGCGTTAGGGGGGCCGCCTACGAGCAGTACTTC
CSVRGAAYEQYF
>TRBV19|TRBJ2-7|.|.
TGTGCCAGTAGTATATCGGGAGGGGGCAAAACCTACGAGCAGTACTTC
CASSISGGGKTYEQYF
>TRBV29-1|TRBJ2-5|TRBD1|.
TGCAGCGCCACTCCGATGACAGGGGTGTTAGAGACCCAGTACTTC
CSATPMTGVLETQYF
>TRBV6-2/TRBV6-3|TRBJ1-2|TRBD1|.
TGTGCCAGCAGTTCAAGTAGACAGGGGACCCGAGCAGATGGCTACACCTTC
CASSSSRQGTRADGYTF
>TRBV7-8|TRBJ1-4|.|.
TGTGCCAGCAGCTTAGGTATGACGACGGTCACTAATGAAAAACTGTTTTTT
CASSLGMTTVTNEKLFF
>TRBV28|TRBJ1-4|.|once
TGTGCCAGCAGTTCGTCTTCTAATGAAAAACTGTTTTTT
CASSSSSNEKLFF
>TRBV6-2/TRBV6-3|TRBJ1-4|.|.
TGTGCCAGCAGTTCCCAAGTCCTCACTAATGAAAAACTGTTTTTT
CASSSQVLTNEKLFF
>TRBV11-3|TRBJ1-2|TRBD1|.
TGTGCCAGCAGCTCAACCGGGACAGGGCAATATGGCTACACCTTC
CASSSTGTGQYGYTF
>TRBV4-3|TRBJ1-3|.|.
TGCGCCAGCAGCCTGGGACTCCTGAGCTCTGGAAACACCATATATTTT
CASSLGLLSSGNTIYF
>TRBV3-1/TRBV3-2|TRBJ2-7|TRBD2|few
TGTGCCAGCAGCCAAGGGATGGGGACTAGCGCAACCTACGAGCAGTACTTC
CASSQGMGTSATYEQYF
>TRBV6-5|TRBJ1-2|.|.
TGTGCCAGCCACCAGAACTATGGCTACACCTTC
CASHQNYGYTF
>TRBV19|TRBJ1-1|.|.
TGTGCCAGTAAAAGAGGTAGGGCTACTAACACTGAAGCTTTCTTT
CASKRGRATNTEAFF
>TRBV24-1|TRBJ1-4|TRBD1|once
TGTGCCACCAGTGATTCCGGACAGGGCCTAGGAAAACTGTTTTTT
CATSDSGQGLGKLFF
>TRBV7-9|TRBJ1-2|.|.
TGTGCCAGCAGCCCGGAGTTCTCAATCTATGGCTACACCTTC
CASSPEFSIYGYTF
>TRBV19|TRBJ1-5|.|.
TGTGCCAGTAGTTTCTCACCACGAGCAGGCCAGCCCCAGCATTTT
CASSFSPRAGQPQHF
>TRBV5-1|TRBJ2-7|TRBD2|.
TGCGCCAGCAGCTTGGAAACGGGGGGATCCTACGAGCAGTACTTC
CASSLETGGSYEQYF
>TRBV7-3|TRBJ1-1|.|.
TGTGCCAGCAGCTTACAGATGAACACTGAAGCTTTCTTT
CASSLQMNTEAFF
>TRBV4-2|TRBJ2-3|.|.
TGTGCCAGCAGTTTGGGGGCGGGGTTTACAGATACGCAGTATTTT
CASSLGAGFTDTQYF
>TRBV5-1|TRBJ1-1|.|.
TGCGCCAGCAGCCTGCCCCCAGGACCACTGAACACTGAAGCTTTCTTT
CASSLPPGPLNTEAFF
>TRBV3-1/TRBV3-2|TRBJ2-7|.|few
TGTGCCAGCAGCCCTCTCAGCTCCTACGAGCAGTACTTC
CASSPLSSYEQYF
>TRBV25-1|TRBJ1-2|.|.
TGTGTCGAACAAGGCCCAGCCCACGGCTATGGCTACACCTTC
CVEQGPAHGYGYTF
>TRBV4-1|TRBJ1-2|.|.
TGCGCCAGCAGCCGGAGTCCAGTAGGTAACTATGGCTACACCTTC
CASSRSPVGNYGYTF
>TRBV6-5|TRBJ1-6|.|.
TGTGCCAGCAGAAGTAGCACCGGAGCTTATTCACCCCTCCACTTT
CASRSSTGAYSPLHF
>TRBV6-5|TRBJ2-3|TRBD2|.
TGTGCCAGCAGTTCCCCTAGCGGGGGGGGGACAGATACGCAGTATTTT
CASSSPSGGGTDTQYF
>TRBV18|TRBJ1-5|TRBD1|.
TGTGCCAGCTCACCACTACAAACAGGGGTCAGCAATCAGCCCCAGCATTTT
CASSPLQTGVSNQPQHF
>TRBV24-1|TRBJ1-4|TRBD1|.
TGTGCCACCAGTGATTCGGGGACAGTGCCGGAAAAACTGTTTTTT
CATSDSGTVPEKLFF
>TRBV9|TRBJ2-1|.|.
TGTGCCAGCAGCCCTTTCTGGGGGAATGGTGAGCAGTTCTTC
CASSPFWGNGEQFF
>TRBV4-2|TRBJ2-2|TRBD1|.
TGTGCCAGCAGCTATGACAGGGGAGGTGCCGGGGAGCTGTTTTTT
CASSYDRGGAGELFF
>TRBV5-6|TRBJ2-4|TRBD1|.
TGTGCCAGCAGCGCACAGGGGGGCTTAAAAAACATTCAGTACTTC
CASSAQGGLKNIQYF
>TRBV19|TRBJ2-3|.|.
TGTGCCAGTAGCTATCTTAAGGGGGCAGATACGCAGTATTTT
CASSYLKGADTQYF
>TRBV20-1|TRBJ1-2|.|many
TGCAGTGCCCAAACAGGGCGCGGCTACACCTTC
CSAQTGRGYTF
>TRBV11-2|TRBJ2-7|TRBD1|.
TGTGCCAGCACCCCGTTGGACAGGGGCTACGAGCAGTACTTC
CASTPLDRGYEQYF
>TRBV5-1|TRBJ1-5|.|.
TGCGCCAGCAGCTGGGGGGCACAACAGCCCCAGCATTTT
CASSWGAQQPQHF
>TRBV11-2|TRBJ1-6|.|.
TGTGCCAGCAGCCGCAGTGGACAGAACAATTCACCCCTCCACTTT
CASSRSGQNNSPLHF
>TRBV28|TRBJ1-5|.|.
TGTGCCAGCAGCCCTGGCGGGGGGATTCAGCCCCAGCATTTT
CASSPGGGIQPQHF
>TRBV19|TRBJ1-1|.|.
TGTGCCAGTAGCTCACCTTTTAGGGTGGTGAACACTGAAGCTTTCTTT
CASSSPFRVVNTEAFF
>TRBV2|TRBJ2-7|TRBD2|.
TGTGCCAGCAGTTCCTTAGCGGGGGGCCACATCGAGCAGTACTTC
CASSSLAGGHIEQYF
>TRBV25-1|TRBJ1-2|.|once
TGTGCCAGCAGTGAATGGGCAGGGGCGTACTATGGCTACACCTTC
CASSEWAGAYYGYTF